This T cell receptor beta chain came from a study of blood T cell repertoires in COVID-19. Study overall: There were acute and convalescent COVID-19 samples, and they came from the United States, Italy and Spain. From T cells, B-cell-depleted T cells, or PBMCs came the material, which was cDNA or gDNA.

Original data processing: Scientists estimated how many nucleated cells there were by amplifying reference gene primers. Some clones are missing from TCRdb's copy, which holds only in-frame ones; the method was immunoSEQ multiplex PCR. V, J and clone size reflect that table, while D and trimming were determined from the DNA. The sample lists under 15,000 clones, 60% to 80% seen once, with roughly a third in the top ten. This clone was counted between two and nine times. V gave up 4 bases and J gave up 10 bases; unmatched junction bases: 13. This CDR3 has 16 residues. Germline CDR1 is LGHNA and CDR2 is YNFKEQ.

Sample: peripheral blood. This sequence was found in a human donor in a cohort sampled during active COVID-19. The gene calls are TRBV4-2 and TRBJ1-4, with 9 bases that match TRBD1. The CDR3 protein is CASSLHRDREGGKLFF. The CDR3 nucleotides are TGTGCCAGCAGCCTTCACAGGGACAGGGAGGGAGGAAAACTGTTTTTT.